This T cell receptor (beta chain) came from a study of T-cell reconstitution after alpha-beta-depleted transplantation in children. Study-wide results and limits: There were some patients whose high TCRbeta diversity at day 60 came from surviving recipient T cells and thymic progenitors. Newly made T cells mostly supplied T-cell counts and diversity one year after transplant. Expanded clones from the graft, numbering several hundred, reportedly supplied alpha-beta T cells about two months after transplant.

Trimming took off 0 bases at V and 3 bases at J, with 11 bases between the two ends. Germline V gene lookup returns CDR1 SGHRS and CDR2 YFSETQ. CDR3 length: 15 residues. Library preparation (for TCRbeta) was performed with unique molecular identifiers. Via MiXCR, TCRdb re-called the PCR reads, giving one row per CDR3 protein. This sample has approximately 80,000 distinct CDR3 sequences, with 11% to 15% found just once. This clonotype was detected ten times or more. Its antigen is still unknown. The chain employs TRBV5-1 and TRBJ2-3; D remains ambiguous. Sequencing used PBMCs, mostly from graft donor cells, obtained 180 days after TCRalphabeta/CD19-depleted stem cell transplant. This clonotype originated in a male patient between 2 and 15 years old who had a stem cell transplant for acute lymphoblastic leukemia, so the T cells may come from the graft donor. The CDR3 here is CASSLASMGTDTQYF. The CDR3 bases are TGCGCCAGCAGCTTGGCTTCAATGGGAACAGATACGCAGTATTTT.